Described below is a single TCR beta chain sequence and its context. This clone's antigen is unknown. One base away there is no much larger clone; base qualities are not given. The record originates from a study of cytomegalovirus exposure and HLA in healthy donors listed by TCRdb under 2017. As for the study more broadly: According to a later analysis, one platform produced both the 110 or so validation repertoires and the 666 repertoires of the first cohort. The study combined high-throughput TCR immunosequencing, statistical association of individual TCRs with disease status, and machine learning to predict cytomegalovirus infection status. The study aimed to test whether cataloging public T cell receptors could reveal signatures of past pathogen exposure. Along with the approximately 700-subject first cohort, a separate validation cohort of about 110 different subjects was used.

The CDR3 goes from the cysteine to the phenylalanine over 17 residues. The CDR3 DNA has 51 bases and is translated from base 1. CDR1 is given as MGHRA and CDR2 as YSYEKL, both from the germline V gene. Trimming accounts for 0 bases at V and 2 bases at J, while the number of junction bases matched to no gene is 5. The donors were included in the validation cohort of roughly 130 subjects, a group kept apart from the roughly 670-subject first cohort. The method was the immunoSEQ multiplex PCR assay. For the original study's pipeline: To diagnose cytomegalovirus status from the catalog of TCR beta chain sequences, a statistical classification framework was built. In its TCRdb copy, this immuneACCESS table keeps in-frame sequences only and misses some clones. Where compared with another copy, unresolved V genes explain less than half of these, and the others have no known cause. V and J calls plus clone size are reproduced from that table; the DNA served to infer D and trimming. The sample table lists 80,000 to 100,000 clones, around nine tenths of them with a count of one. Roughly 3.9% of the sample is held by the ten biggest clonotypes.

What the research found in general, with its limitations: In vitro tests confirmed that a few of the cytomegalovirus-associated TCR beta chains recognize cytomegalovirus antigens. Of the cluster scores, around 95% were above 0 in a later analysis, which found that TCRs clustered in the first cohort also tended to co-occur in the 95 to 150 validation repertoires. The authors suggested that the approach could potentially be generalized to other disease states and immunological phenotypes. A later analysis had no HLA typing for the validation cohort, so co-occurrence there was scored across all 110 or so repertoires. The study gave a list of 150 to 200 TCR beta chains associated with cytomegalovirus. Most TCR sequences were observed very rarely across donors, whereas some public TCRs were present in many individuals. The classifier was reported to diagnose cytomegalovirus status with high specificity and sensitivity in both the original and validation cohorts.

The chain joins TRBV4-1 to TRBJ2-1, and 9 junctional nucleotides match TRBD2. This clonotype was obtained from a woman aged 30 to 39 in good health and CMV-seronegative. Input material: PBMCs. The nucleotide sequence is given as TGCGCCAGCAGCCAAGACACAGCGGGAGGACCCTACAATGAGCAGTTCTTC. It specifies CASSQDTAGGPYNEQFF.